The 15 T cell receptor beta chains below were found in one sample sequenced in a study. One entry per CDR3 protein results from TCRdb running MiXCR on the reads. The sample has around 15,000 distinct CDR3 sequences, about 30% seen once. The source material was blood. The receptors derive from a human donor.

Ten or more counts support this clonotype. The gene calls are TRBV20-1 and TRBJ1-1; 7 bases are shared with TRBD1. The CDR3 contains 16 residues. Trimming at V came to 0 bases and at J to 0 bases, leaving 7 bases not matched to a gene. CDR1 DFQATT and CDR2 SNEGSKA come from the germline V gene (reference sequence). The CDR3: CSARDSGGSMNTEAFF. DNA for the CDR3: TGCAGTGCTAGAGATTCAGGGGGATCCATGAACACTGAAGCTTTCTTT.

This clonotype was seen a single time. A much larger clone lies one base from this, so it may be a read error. CDR3 residues: CASSAVQGNEQFF. The CDR3, as DNA: TGTGCCAGCAGCGCAGTACAGGGGAATGAGCAGTTCTTC. The chain carries TRBV7-1 and TRBJ2-1; 7 bases are shared with TRBD1. TRBV7-1 is an open reading frame, and its role is uncertain. This CDR3 is 13 amino acids long. Trimming removed 5 bases from V and 7 bases from J; junction bases left unmatched: 5.

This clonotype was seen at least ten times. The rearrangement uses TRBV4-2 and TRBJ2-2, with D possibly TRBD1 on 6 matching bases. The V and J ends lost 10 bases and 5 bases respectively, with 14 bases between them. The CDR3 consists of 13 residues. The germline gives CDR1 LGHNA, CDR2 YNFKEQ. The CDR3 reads CATNSQGTGELFF. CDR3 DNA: TGTGCCACCAACTCACAGGGTACCGGGGAGCTGTTTTTT.

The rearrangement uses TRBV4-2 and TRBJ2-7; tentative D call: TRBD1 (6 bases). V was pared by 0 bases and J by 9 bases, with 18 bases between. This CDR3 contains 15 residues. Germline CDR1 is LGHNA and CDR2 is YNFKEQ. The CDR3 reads CASSQERGTDRSQYF. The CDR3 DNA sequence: TGTGCCAGCAGCCAAGAAAGGGGGACGGATAGGTCGCAGTACTTC.

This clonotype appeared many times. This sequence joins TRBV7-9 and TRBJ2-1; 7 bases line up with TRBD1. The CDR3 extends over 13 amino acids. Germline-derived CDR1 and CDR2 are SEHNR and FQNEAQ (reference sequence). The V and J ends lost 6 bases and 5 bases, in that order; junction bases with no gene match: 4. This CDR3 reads CASSPTGDNEQFF. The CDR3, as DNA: TGTGCCAGCAGTCCCACAGGGGACAATGAGCAGTTCTTC.

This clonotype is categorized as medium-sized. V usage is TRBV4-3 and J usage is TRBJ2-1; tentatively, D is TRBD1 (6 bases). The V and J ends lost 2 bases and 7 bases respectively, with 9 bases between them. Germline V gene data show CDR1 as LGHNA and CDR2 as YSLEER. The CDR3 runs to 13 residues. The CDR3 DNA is TGCGCCAGCAGCCAACAGACAGGAAATGAGCAGTTCTTC. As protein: CASSQQTGNEQFF.

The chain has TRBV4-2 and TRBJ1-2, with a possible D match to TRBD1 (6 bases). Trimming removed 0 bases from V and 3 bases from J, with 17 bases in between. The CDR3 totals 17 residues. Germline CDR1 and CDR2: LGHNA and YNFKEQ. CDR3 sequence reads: CASSQDRAYRVDYGYTF. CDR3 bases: TGTGCCAGCAGCCAAGATCGGGCGTACAGGGTGGACTATGGCTACACCTTC.

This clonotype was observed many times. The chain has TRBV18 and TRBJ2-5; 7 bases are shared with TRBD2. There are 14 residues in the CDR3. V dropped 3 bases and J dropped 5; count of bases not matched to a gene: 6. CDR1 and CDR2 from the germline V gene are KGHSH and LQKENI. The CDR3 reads CASSPGTSAETQYF. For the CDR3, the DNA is TGTGCCAGCTCACCGGGCACTAGCGCGGAGACCCAGTACTTC.

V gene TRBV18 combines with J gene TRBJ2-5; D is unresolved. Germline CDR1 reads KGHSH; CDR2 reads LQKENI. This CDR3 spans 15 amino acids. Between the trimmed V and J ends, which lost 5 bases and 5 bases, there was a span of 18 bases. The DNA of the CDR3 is TGTGCCAGCTCATCCTATGGACGCACGAAGGAGACCCAGTACTTC. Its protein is CASSSYGRTKETQYF.

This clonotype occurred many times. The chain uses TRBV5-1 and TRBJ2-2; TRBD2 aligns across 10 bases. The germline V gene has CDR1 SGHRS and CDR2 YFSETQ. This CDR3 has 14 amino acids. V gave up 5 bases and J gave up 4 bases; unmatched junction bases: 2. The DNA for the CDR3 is TGCGCCAGCAGTCGACTAGCGGGCACCGGGGAGCTGTTTTTT. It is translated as CASSRLAGTGELFF.

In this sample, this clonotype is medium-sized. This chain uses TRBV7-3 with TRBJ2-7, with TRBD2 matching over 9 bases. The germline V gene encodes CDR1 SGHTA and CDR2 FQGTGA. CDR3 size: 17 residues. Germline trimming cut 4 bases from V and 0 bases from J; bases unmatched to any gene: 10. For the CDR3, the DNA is TGTGCCAGCAGCTCCTCTGCCCCTAGCGGGGCCTCCTACGAGCAGTACTTC. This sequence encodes CASSSSAPSGASYEQYF.

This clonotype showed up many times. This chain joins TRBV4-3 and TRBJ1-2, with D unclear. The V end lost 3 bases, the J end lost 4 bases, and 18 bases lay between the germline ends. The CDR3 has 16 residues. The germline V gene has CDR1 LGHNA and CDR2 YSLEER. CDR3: CASSHPGTGSPYGYTF. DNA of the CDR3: TGCGCCAGCAGCCATCCCGGAACTGGTTCGCCCTATGGCTACACCTTC.

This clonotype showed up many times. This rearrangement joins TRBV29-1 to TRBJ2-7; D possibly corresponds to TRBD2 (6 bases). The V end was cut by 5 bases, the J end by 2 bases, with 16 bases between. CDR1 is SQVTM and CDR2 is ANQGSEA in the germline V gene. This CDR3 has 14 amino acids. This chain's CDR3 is CSVSYYGSPYEQYF. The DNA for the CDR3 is TGCAGCGTTTCCTACTACGGGAGTCCCTACGAGCAGTACTTC.

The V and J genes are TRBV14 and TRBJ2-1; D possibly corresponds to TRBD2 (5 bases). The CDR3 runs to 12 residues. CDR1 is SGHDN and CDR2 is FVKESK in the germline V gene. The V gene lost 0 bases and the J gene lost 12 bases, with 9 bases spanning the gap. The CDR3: CASSQDWAGQFF. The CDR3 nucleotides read TGTGCCAGCAGCCAAGACTGGGCGGGGCAGTTCTTC. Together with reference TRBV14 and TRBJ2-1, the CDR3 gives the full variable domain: EAGVTQFPSHSVIEKGQTVTLRCDPISGHDNLYWYRRVMGKEIKFLLHFVKESKQDESGMPNNRFLAERTGGTYSTLKVQPAELEDSGVYFCASSQDWAGQFFGPGTRLTVL.

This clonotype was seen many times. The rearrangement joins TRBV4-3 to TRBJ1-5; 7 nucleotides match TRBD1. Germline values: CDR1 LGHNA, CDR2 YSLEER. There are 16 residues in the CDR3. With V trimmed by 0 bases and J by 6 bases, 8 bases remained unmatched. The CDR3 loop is CASSQEWAQGFQPQHF. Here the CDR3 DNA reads TGCGCCAGCAGCCAAGAGTGGGCACAGGGGTTTCAGCCCCAGCATTTT.